This T cell receptor (beta chain) emerged from a study of patients and donors after allogeneic stem cell transplantation (dated by TCRdb to 2020 to 2022). Trimmed from V: 5 bases; trimmed from J: 4 bases; junction bases lacking a gene match: 10. The CDR3, from cysteine to phenylalanine, totals 15 residues. Only CDR3 DNA is held: 45 bases, read in frame from base 1. The germline V gene (reference sequence) yields MNHEY for CDR1 and SMNVEV for CDR2. The library was obtained by RT-PCR. The instrument given in TCRdb is NextSeq 550. TCRdb reran the public reads through fastp at Q25 and MiXCR, keeping productive beta chains. Records with the same CDR3 protein are collapsed into one entry carrying the most frequent genes and DNA. The sample table shows around 17,000 distinct CDR3 sequences, and around 29% are seen once. More than 35% of the sample is in the top ten clones. To note about this clonotype: No antigen is known for it. The sample holds no much larger clone one base away, and base qualities are not on file.

The receptor chain draws on TRBV27 and TRBJ1-2; the central 7 bases match TRBD1. The sample consisted of blood, either unsorted or a sorted T cell fraction (not recorded which). This TCR came from a human donor who was either an allogeneic HSCT recipient or a stem cell or donor lymphocyte infusion donor (not recorded which). It is not recorded whose cells these are; they may come from a transplant donor. The nucleotides read TGTGCCAGCAGTCGAGGGTCCGGGACAGTCTATGGCTACACCTTC. This translates into CASSRGSGTVYGYTF.